This TCR beta chain was sequenced in a study of T cells in Graves' hyperthyroidism and ophthalmopathy. This clonotype occurred many times. CDR3 length equals 13 residues. In germline, CDR1 is LGHDT, CDR2 YNNKEL (reference sequence). J gave up 4 bases and V 6 bases, and 4 bases lay outside the gene matches. It was RNA transcripts that yielded the amplified TCR beta CDR3 regions. The study used the HTBI primer set for a first-round RT-PCR of the TCR CDR3. TCRdb re-derived calls from the multiplex PCR reads in MiXCR, one entry per CDR3 protein. This sample has 500,000 to 750,000 distinct CDR3 sequences, with approximately 15% found just once.

Sequenced: blood. This TCR came from a woman aged 18-30 years with Graves' ophthalmopathy. The genes are TRBV3-1 and TRBJ1-1, with 8 bases identical to TRBD1. CDR3: CASSFQGATEAFF. The CDR3 DNA is TGTGCCAGCAGTTTTCAGGGGGCCACTGAAGCTTTCTTT.